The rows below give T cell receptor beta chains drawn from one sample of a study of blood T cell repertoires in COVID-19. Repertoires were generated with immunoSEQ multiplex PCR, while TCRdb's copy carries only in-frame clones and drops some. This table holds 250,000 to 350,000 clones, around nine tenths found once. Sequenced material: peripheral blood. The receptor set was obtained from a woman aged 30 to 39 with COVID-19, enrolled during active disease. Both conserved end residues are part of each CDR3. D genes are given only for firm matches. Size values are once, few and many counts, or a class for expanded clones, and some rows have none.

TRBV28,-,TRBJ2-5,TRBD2,CASNVPGLAEETQYF,TGTGCCAGCAACGTGCCGGGACTAGCGGAAGAGACCCAGTACTTC
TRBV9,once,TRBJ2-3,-,CASSVDLRSARGTDTQYF,TGTGCCAGCAGCGTAGACCTTCGTTCAGCGAGAGGTACAGATACGCAGTATTTT
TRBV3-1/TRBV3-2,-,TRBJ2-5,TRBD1,CATRQGAGETQYF,TGTGCCACCAGACAGGGGGCTGGCGAGACCCAGTACTTC
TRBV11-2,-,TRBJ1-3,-,CASSLYYGDSGNTIYF,TGTGCCAGCAGCTTATATTACGGTGACTCTGGAAACACCATATATTTT
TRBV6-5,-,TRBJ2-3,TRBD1,CASRTGQNTDTQYF,TGTGCCAGCAGGACGGGACAGAACACAGATACGCAGTATTTT
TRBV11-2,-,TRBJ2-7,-,CASSFGQISYEQYF,TGTGCCAGCAGCTTTGGACAGATCTCCTACGAGCAGTACTTC
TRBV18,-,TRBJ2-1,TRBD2,CASSPTPGLGTQHEQFF,TGTGCCAGCTCACCAACGCCGGGACTAGGGACCCAGCATGAGCAGTTCTTC
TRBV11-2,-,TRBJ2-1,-,CAHSLPLATVNEQFF,TGTGCCCACAGCTTACCACTAGCCACCGTGAATGAGCAGTTCTTC
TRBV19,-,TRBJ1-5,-,CASSISTGMYNQPQHF,TGTGCCAGTAGTATAAGTACAGGGATGTACAATCAGCCCCAGCATTTT
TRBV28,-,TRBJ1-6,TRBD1,CASSLGQGFSYNSPLHF,TGTGCCAGCAGTTTAGGACAGGGTTTCTCCTATAATTCACCCCTCCACTTT
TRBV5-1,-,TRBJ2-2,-,CASSLKGSTGELFF,TGCGCCAGCAGCTTAAAAGGGAGCACCGGGGAGCTGTTTTTT